The 8 T cell receptor beta chains listed next were all sequenced from one sample in a study of shared clonotypes between healthy human individuals. Some clones are missing from TCRdb's copy, which holds only in-frame ones; the method was immunoSEQ multiplex PCR. The table lists more than 550,000 clones, under 95% of them singletons. Positively selected for CCR7, the CD45RO-negative cells used as naive CD8 cells excluded terminally differentiated effector memory CD45RA+ cells. Material for sequencing was naive CD8+ T cells sorted from blood. Every receptor here comes from a man aged 25-45 years in good health.

This clone was seen a single time. V and J are TRBV7-2 and TRBJ2-2; D gene uncertain. This CDR3 is 16 amino acids long. Deletions cut 1 base from V and 6 bases from J, with 15 bases between. From germline, CDR1 is SGHTA and CDR2 FQGNSA. Here the CDR3 reads CASSLEMTANAGELFF. In DNA form, the CDR3 reads TGTGCCAGCAGCTTAGAGATGACGGCAAACGCCGGGGAGCTGTTTTTT.

V usage is TRBV11-3 and J usage is TRBJ2-1; 11 nucleotides agree with TRBD2. The CDR3 consists of 15 residues. CDR1 is SGHNT, CDR2 YENEEA, per germline. The trim removed 5 bases at V and 10 bases at J, leaving 10 bases unmatched. CDR3 DNA: TGTGCCAGCAGCCTCACTAGCGGGAGACGGGACGAGCAGTTCTTC. Residues: CASSLTSGRRDEQFF.

CDR3 residues: CASSSLLDRGSYNEQFF. The CDR3 DNA reads TGTGCCAGCAGCTCCCTGCTTGACAGGGGTAGCTACAATGAGCAGTTCTTC. The chain recombines TRBV13 with TRBJ2-1; 8 bases fit TRBD1. The V gene end was trimmed by 4 bases and the J gene end by 3 bases; junction bases not matched to a gene: 11. Germline lookup yields CDR1 PRHDT and CDR2 FYEKMQ (reference sequence). The CDR3 is 17 residues long.

The chain combines TRBV7-3 with TRBJ2-4, with D perhaps assigned TRBD1 or TRBD2 (6 bases each). CDR1 SGHTA and CDR2 FQGTGA come from the germline V gene. V lost 0 bases and J lost 5, with 11 bases in between. The CDR3 extends over 15 amino acids. CDR3 in DNA: TGTGCCAGCAGCTTAACGGGGGGCCTCGAAAACATTCAGTACTTC. Residues: CASSLTGGLENIQYF. Complete variable domain (other parts from reference TRBV7-3 and TRBJ2-4): GAGVSQTPSNKVTEKGKYVELRCDPISGHTALYWYRQSLGQGPEFLIYFQGTGAADDSGLPNDRFFAVRPEGSVSTLKIQRTERGDSAVYLCASSLTGGLENIQYFGAGTRLSVL.

The rearrangement joins TRBV19 to TRBJ2-1, with 7 bases aligning to TRBD1. V was clipped by 4 bases and J by 2 bases; unmatched bases: 2. Looked up from germline, CDR1 is LNHDA and CDR2 is SQIVND (reference sequence). The CDR3 consists of 14 residues. CDR3 in DNA: TGTGCCAGTAGTAACAGGGGAACCTACAATGAGCAGTTCTTC. The encoded protein is CASSNRGTYNEQFF.

The chain combines TRBV7-6 with TRBJ2-2; no clear D. Trimming took 3 bases from V and 3 from J, leaving 11 bases between them. The CDR3 consists of 15 residues. In germline, CDR1 is SGHVS, CDR2 FNYEAQ. In DNA, the CDR3 is TGTGCCAGCAGCTTTTCTGGTGCGGACACCGGGGAGCTGTTTTTT. It codes for CASSFSGADTGELFF. Complete variable domain (other parts from reference TRBV7-6 and TRBJ2-2): GAGVSQSPRYKVTKRGQDVALRCDPISGHVSLYWYRQALGQGPEFLTYFNYEAQQDKSGLPNDRFSAERPEGSISTLTIQRTEQRDSAMYRCASSFSGADTGELFFGEGSRLTVL.

The V and J genes are TRBV27 and TRBJ1-5; possibly TRBD1 for D (6 bases). The V gene's germline CDR1 is MNHEY and CDR2 SMNVEV (reference sequence). V was shortened by 4 bases and J by 7 bases, with 17 bases between the two germline ends. The CDR3 has 15 residues. DNA of the CDR3: TGTGCCAGCAGTTCGGGTGGTGGGGGGGCCCAGCCCCAGCATTTT. Translated: CASSSGGGGAQPQHF.

This chain uses TRBV29-1 with TRBJ2-7; 7 bases line up with TRBD1. With V trimmed by 4 bases and J by 0 bases, 3 bases remained unmatched. This CDR3 is built from 13 residues. Germline V lookup: CDR1 SQVTM, CDR2 ANQGSEA. The CDR3 is CSVAGDSSYEQYF. The DNA of the CDR3 is TGCAGCGTTGCCGGGGACAGCTCCTACGAGCAGTACTTC.